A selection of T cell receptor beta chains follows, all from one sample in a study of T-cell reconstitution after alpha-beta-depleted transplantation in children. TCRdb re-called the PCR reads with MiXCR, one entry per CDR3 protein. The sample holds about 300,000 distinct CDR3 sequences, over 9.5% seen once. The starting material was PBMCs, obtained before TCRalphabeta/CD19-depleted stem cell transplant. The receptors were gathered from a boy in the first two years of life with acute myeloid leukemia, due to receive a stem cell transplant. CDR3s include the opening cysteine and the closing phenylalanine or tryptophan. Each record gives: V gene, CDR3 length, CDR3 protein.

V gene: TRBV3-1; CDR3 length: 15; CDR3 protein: CASSQVAGKSETQYF
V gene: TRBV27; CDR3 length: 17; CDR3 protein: CASSFLLASGGGGEQFF
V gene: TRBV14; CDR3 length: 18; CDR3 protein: CASSQFRREGRRQETQYF
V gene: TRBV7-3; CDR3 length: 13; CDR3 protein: CASSSWSYNEQFF
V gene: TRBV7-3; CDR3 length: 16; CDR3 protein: CASSFYRDRGPGELFF
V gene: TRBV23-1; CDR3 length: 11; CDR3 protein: CASTQYYEQYF
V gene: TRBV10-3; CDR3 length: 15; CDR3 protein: CAISEDRDSNQPQHF
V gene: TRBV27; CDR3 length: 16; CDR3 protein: CASSLTTGGKNTEAFF
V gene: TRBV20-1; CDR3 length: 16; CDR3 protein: CSARAVSGVTRDTQYF
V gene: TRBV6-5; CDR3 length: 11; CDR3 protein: CASQGYNEQFF
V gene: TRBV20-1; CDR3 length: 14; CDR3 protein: CSASLSGASYGYTF
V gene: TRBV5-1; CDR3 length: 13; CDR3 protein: CASSFGAEGTQYF
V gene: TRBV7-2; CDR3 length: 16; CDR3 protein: CASSLTSLAGEDEQYF
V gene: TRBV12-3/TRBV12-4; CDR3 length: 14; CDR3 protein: CASSLSDSRQPQHF
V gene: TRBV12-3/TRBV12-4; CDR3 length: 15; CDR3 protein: CASTLGGGSYNEQFF
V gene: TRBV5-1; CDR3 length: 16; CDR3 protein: CASSRTGTSGSWEQYF
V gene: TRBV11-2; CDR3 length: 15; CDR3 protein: CASSERTRLTYEQYF
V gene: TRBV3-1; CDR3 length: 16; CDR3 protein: CASSQDFLASTNEQYF
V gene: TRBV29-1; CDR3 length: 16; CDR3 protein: CSVEDLGRGLYTEAFF
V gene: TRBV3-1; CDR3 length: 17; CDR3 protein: CASSQDPIAGAYNEQFF
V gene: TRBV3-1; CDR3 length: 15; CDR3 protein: CASSQVWGSGNTIYF
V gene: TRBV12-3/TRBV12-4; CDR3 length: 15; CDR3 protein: CASSLGLAGAYEQYF
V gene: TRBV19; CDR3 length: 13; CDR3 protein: CASTPGMNTEAFF
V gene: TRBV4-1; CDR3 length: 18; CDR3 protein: CASSQARRLIDPINEQFF
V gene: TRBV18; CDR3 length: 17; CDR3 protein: CASSPGAGGEGNQPQHF
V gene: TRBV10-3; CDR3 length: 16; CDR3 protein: CAISESEGVVRQPQHF
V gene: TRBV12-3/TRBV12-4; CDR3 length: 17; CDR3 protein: CASSLGLAGGGPETQYF
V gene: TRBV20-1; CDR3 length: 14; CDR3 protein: CSARSPGLKNIQYF
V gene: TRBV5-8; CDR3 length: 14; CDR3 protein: CASSSLTACETRYF
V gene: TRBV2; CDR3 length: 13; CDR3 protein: CASRRDTYQPQHF
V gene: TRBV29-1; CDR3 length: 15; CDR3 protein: CSVEDLEAIQETQYF
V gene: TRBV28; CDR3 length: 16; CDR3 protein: CASSLQYGKYQETQYF
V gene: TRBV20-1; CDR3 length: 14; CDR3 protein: CSARDATGKETQYF
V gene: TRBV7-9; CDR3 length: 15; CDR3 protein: CASSFSGTGGDTQYF
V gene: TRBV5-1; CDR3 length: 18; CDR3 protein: CASSFLPLRDRGRETQYF
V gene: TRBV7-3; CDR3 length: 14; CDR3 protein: CASSLRAQSGTQYF
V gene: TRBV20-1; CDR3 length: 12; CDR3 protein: CSASSSWSEQFF
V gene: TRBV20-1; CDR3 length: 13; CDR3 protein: CSARELAGYEQYF
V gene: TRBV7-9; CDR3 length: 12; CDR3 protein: CASNRGDQPQHF
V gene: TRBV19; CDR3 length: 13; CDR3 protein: CASSPGQGDTQYF
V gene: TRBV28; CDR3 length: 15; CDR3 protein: CASSLFGQGSHEQYF
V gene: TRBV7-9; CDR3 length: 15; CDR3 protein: CASSFVRLEYNEQFF
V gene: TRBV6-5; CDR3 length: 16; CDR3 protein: CASSSPQGGGNQPQHF
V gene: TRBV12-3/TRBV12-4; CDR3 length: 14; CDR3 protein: CASSPWDSRVGYTF
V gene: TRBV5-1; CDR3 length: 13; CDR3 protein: CASSPDPDYEQYF
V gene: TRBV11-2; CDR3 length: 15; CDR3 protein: CASSPWAGKDQPQHF
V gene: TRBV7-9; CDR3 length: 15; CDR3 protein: CASIPSRRTSPERYF
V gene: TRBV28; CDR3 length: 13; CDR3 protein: CASRTANYNEQFF
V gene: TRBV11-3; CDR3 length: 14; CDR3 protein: CASATAFSSYEQYF
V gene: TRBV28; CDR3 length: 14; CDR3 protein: CASSSVDWGYEQYF
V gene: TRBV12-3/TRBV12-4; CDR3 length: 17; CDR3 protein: CASSLVGQGGGNYEQYF
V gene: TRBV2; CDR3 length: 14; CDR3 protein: CATGLAGFTDTQYF
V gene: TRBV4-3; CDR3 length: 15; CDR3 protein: CASSQGVGGPDTQYF
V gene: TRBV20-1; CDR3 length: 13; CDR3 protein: CSAKGQGNQPQHF
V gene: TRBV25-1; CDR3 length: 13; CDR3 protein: CASSESRGDTQYF
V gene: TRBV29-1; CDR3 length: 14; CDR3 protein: CSFTKTQEAGELFF
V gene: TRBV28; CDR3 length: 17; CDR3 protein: CASSFGRGDRAKYTQYF
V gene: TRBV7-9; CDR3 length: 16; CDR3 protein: CASSGGLDTSNRIQYF
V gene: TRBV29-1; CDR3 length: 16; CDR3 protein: CSVDKGTGASFYGYTF